These T cell receptor beta chains were read from a single sample in a study of cytomegalovirus exposure and HLA in healthy donors. Only in-frame clones appear in the TCRdb table, and some are missing; sequencing was by immunoSEQ multiplex PCR. The sample holds some 70,000 clones; around 78% are singletons and the top ten take about 5.7%. The sequenced sample was PBMCs. Receptor source: a man between 50 and 59 years old in good health and CMV-seronegative. The CDR3 runs from the conserved cysteine through the conserved F or W. Fields, in order: J gene, D gene, V gene, CDR3 protein. A D gene is named only where the DNA matches it firmly.

TRBJ1-5 | TRBD1 | TRBV2 | CASIRDRGFNQPQHF
TRBJ1-5 | . | TRBV11-2 | CASSPGRAGNQPQHF
TRBJ1-2 | . | TRBV5-1 | CASRSEGSYGYTF
TRBJ2-5 | . | TRBV5-1 | CASSQQNDVQETQYF
TRBJ1-1 | . | TRBV30 | CAWSQEGFTEAFF
TRBJ2-1 | . | TRBV7-8 | CASSLTQRKVNEQFF
TRBJ1-6 | TRBD1 | TRBV7-9 | CASSQGQINSPLHF
TRBJ2-7 | TRBD1 | TRBV5-1 | CASSFRDRTHEQYF
TRBJ2-7 | TRBD2 | TRBV5-1 | CASSFGRAVSEQYF
TRBJ1-2 | . | TRBV15 | CATSGVGRGYGYTF
TRBJ2-3 | TRBD1 | TRBV7-9 | CASSPGTGGTDTQYF
TRBJ2-7 | TRBD1 | TRBV27 | CASSFWDRVYEQYF
TRBJ2-1 | TRBD2 | TRBV6-4 | CASSPLAVLGAEQFF
TRBJ2-5 | TRBD2 | TRBV6-1 | CASSEAWTSGRETQYF
TRBJ2-7 | . | TRBV4-3 | CASSQDRGILAYEQYF
TRBJ2-7 | TRBD1 | TRBV6-5 | CASSYEYRGYEQYF
TRBJ1-1 | . | TRBV7-9 | CASSFGSEAFF
TRBJ2-7 | TRBD1 | TRBV7-9 | CASSSFGTASSYEQYF
TRBJ1-1 | . | TRBV27 | CASPRAVNTEAFF
TRBJ1-1 | . | TRBV30 | CAWSVAGLEAFF
TRBJ1-1 | . | TRBV5-1 | CASSYDRLAEAFF
TRBJ2-1 | TRBD1 | TRBV9 | CASSGGTGGKDNEQFF
TRBJ2-7 | . | TRBV5-1 | CASSLFTGESSYEQYF
TRBJ2-7 | . | TRBV15 | CATSLRSGRQGAGQYF
TRBJ2-5 | TRBD1 | TRBV5-6 | CASSTGTALETQYF
TRBJ1-5 | . | TRBV27 | CASSPGSNQPQHF
TRBJ1-5 | . | TRBV6-5 | CASRPDSRNQPQHF
TRBJ2-1 | TRBD2 | TRBV10-3 | CAISESSSSGVSYNEQFF
TRBJ1-1 | TRBD1 | TRBV28 | CASRRTGTVGEAFF
TRBJ1-2 | . | TRBV27 | CASSLGSPRKSNGYTF
TRBJ1-5 | . | TRBV28 | CASSPQRQPQHF
TRBJ2-2 | . | TRBV5-1 | CASSPPQYGARTGELFF
TRBJ1-1 | TRBD1 | TRBV7-8 | CASIPGQGRGNTEAFF
TRBJ1-1 | . | TRBV18 | CASSITENTEAFF
TRBJ1-2 | . | TRBV6-1 | CASTPWGDTDGYTF
TRBJ1-1 | TRBD1 | TRBV30 | CAWTYRGQGPLEAFF
TRBJ2-3 | TRBD1 | TRBV27 | CASSRQGGTDTQYF
TRBJ1-1 | . | TRBV6-5 | CASSYLGAQGTEAFF
TRBJ2-2 | TRBD2 | TRBV7-6 | CASRTSGPTGELFF
TRBJ2-3 | . | TRBV7-9 | CASSLDLPEQYF
. | . | TRBV29-1 | CSVDTGFNEQYF
TRBJ2-7 | TRBD2 | TRBV5-1 | CASSPTSGGYEQYF
TRBJ2-7 | . | TRBV4-1 | CASSQDTRGPYEQYF
TRBJ1-1 | . | TRBV5-1 | CASSLGALNTEAFF
TRBJ2-1 | . | TRBV11-2 | CASSLGGLEREQFF
TRBJ2-7 | TRBD2 | TRBV10-1 | CASSPSGSYEQYF